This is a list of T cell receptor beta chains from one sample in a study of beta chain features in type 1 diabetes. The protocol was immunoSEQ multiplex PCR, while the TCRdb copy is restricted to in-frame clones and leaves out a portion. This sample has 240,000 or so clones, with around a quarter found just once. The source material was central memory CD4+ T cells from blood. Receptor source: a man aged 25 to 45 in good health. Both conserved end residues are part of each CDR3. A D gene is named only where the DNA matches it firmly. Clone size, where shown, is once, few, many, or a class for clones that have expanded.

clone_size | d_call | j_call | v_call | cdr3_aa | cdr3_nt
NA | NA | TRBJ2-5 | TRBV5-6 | CASSPLARETQYF | TGTGCCAGCAGCCCCCTGGCCCGGGAGACCCAGTACTTC
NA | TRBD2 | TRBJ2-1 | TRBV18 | CASSPQGLAGDEQFF | TGTGCCAGCTCACCACAAGGACTAGCGGGAGATGAGCAGTTCTTC
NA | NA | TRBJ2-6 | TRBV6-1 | CASRGGLAGANVLTF | TGTGCCAGCAGAGGGGGACTGGCTGGGGCCAACGTCCTGACTTTC
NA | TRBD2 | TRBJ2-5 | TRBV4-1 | CASSQDTASGETQYF | TGCGCCAGCAGCCAAGATACGGCTAGCGGGGAAACCCAGTACTTC
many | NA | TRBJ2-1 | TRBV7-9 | CASSRDHSYNEQFF | TGTGCCAGCAGCCGGGACCACTCCTACAATGAGCAGTTCTTC
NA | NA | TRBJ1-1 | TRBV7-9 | CASSSTGNTEAFF | TGTGCCAGCAGCTCCACGGGGAACACTGAAGCTTTCTTT
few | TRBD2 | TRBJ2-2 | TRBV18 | CASSGLAGDITGELFF | TGTGCCAGCTCAGGACTAGCGGGGGATATCACCGGGGAGCTGTTTTTT
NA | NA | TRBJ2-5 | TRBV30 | CAWSVRARTKKETQYF | TGTGCCTGGAGTGTACGAGCGAGGACTAAAAAAGAGACCCAGTACTTC
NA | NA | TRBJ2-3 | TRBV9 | CASSARSATSTDTQYF | TGTGCCAGCAGCGCTCGTAGCGCCACTAGCACAGATACGCAGTATTTT
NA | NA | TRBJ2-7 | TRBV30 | CAWKFQSSSAEQYF | TGTGCCTGGAAATTCCAGTCTTCTAGCGCCGAGCAGTACTTC
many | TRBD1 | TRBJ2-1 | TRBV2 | CASSPNRGNEQFF | TGTGCCAGCAGTCCAAACAGGGGGAATGAGCAGTTCTTC
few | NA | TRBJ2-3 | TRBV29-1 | CSVSYGELITSTDTQYF | TGCAGCGTCTCCTACGGAGAGCTCATAACTAGCACAGATACGCAGTATTTT
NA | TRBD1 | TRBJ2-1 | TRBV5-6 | CASSLDKGALYNEQFF | TGTGCCAGCAGCTTGGATAAGGGGGCCCTATACAATGAGCAGTTCTTC
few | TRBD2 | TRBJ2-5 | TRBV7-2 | CASSQLAGLQETQYF | TGTGCCAGCAGCCAACTAGCGGGCCTCCAAGAGACCCAGTACTTC
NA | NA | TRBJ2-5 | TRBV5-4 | CASSSQDVETQYF | TGTGCCAGCAGCTCCCAAGACGTCGAGACCCAGTACTTC
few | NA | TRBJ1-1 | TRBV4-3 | CASSSRRGNTEAFF | TGCGCCAGCAGCTCCCGCAGGGGGAACACTGAAGCTTTCTTT
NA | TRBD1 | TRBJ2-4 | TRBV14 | CASSQMGQGNIQYF | TGTGCCAGCAGCCAAATGGGACAGGGGAACATTCAGTACTTC
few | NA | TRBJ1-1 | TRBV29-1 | CSVCLNTEAFF | TGCAGCGTATGTCTGAACACTGAAGCTTTCTTT
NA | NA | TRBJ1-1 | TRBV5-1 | CASSLAGTNTEAFF | TGCGCCAGCAGCTTGGCAGGCACAAACACTGAAGCTTTCTTT
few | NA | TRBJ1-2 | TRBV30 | CALSLTDYYGYTF | TGTGCCCTTTCCCTGACAGACTACTATGGCTACACCTTC
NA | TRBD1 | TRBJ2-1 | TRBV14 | CASSRIGTGGYNEQFF | TGTGCCAGCAGTCGTATCGGGACAGGGGGGTACAATGAGCAGTTCTTC
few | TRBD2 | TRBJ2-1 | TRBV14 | CASSLNGRINEQFF | TGTGCCAGCAGCCTAAACGGGAGGATCAATGAGCAGTTCTTC
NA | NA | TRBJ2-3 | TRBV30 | CAWSFQTDTQYF | TGTGCCTGGAGTTTTCAGACAGATACGCAGTATTTT
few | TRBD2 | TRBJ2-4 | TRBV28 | CASSLVGGASAKNIQYF | TGTGCCAGCAGTTTGGTCGGGGGGGCAAGCGCCAAAAACATTCAGTACTTC
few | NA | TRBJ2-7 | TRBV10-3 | CATSITDSYEQYF | TGTGCCACTTCTATTACAGACTCCTACGAGCAGTACTTC
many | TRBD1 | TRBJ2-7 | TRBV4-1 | CASSWDRVSEQYF | TGCGCCAGCAGTTGGGACAGGGTGAGCGAGCAGTACTTC
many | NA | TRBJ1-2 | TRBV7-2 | CASSPGPNNYGYTF | TGTGCCAGCAGTCCTGGACCCAATAACTATGGCTACACCTTC
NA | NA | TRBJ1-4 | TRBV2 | CAGGQDEKLFF | TGTGCCGGCGGACAAGATGAAAAACTGTTTTTT
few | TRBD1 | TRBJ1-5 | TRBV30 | CAWSAGQGASQPQHF | TGTGCCTGGAGTGCGGGACAGGGGGCGTCTCAGCCCCAGCATTTT